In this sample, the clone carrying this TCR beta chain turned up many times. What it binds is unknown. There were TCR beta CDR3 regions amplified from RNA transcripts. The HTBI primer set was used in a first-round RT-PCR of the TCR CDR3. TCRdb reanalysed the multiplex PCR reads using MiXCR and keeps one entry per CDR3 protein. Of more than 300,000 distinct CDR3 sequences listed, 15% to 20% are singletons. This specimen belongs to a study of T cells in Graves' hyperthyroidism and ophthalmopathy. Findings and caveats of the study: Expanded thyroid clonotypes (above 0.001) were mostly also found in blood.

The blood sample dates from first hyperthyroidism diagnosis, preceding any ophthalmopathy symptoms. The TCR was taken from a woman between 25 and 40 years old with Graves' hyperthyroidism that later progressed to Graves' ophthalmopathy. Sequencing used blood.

CDR3 sequence (DNA): TGTGCCAGCAGTTTACGACCACGGGAGCAGTACTTC. This codes for CASSLRPREQYF. The chain has TRBV12-3 or TRBV12-4 and TRBJ2-7; no definite D call. The CDR3 consists of 12 residues. The V end lost 2 bases, the J end lost 7 bases, and 9 bases lay between the germline ends.